The source of this T cell receptor beta chain is a study of HIV-infected patients and healthy controls. Study-wide results and limits: Mean usage of eight alpha and eight beta V genes differed significantly in HIV-infected patients versus controls.

Whole blood was used without fractionation, so all unsorted peripheral T cells were included. As for this clonotype: The target antigen is unknown.

Alpha and beta constant-region primers primed reverse transcription of around 550 ng RNA. Each of the alpha and beta chains got its own library through chain-specific third strand synthesis with indices. A short first PCR added P5 and P7 adapter elements and a second index. TCRdb re-called the 5' RACE reads with MiXCR, one entry per CDR3 protein. There are over 15,000 distinct CDR3 sequences in the sample; 9.5% to 13% occur only once, and around 3.3% lies in the top ten. CDR3 length equals 9 residues. Looked up from germline, CDR1 is DFQATT and CDR2 is SNEGSKA (reference sequence). Trimming shortened V by 5 bases and J by 5 bases, and 4 bases separated the two germline ends.

The receptor was derived from an adult in good health. Sequencing used blood. The chain recombines TRBV20-1 with TRBJ2-7; D gene unclear. The CDR3 DNA is TGCAGTGCTGGGGACGAGCAGTACTTC. It codes for CSAGDEQYF.